These 9 T cell receptor beta chains originate from one sample sequenced in a study of OX40 agonist ivuxolimab in advanced cancers. Clones were sequenced by immunoSEQ multiplex PCR, and TCRdb holds only the in-frame ones, with some missing. The sample holds 15,000 to 20,000 clones, 80% to 90% seen once. Material: CD4+ or CD8+ T cells sorted from blood, obtained in a trial of the OX40 agonist ivuxolimab. These receptors were collected from an adult with an advanced solid tumor such as melanoma, head and neck, liver or kidney cancer.

This rearrangement joins TRBV28 to TRBJ2-1; possibly TRBD2 for D (5 bases). Trimming left V 5 bases short and J 5 bases short, with 16 bases between. There are 15 residues in the CDR3. Germline CDR1 MDHEN, CDR2 SYDVKM. The CDR3 loop is CASSLPERANNEQFF. The DNA of the CDR3 is TGTGCCAGCAGTCTCCCCGAGAGGGCCAACAATGAGCAGTTCTTC.

This clone was found once. V and J are TRBV28 and TRBJ2-3, with D perhaps matching TRBD1 (6 bases). Trimming took 6 bases from V and 3 from J, leaving 10 bases between them. The length of the CDR3 is 13 residues. The germline CDR1 and CDR2 sequences are MDHEN and SYDVKM. CDR3 bases: TGTGCCAGCAGGAAACAGGGAACAGATACGCAGTATTTT. Translation: CASRKQGTDTQYF.

The rearrangement joins TRBV4-1 to TRBJ1-2, with 8 positions matching TRBD1. The CDR3 covers 15 residues. The germline V gene has CDR1 MGHRA and CDR2 YSYEKL. Trimming took 3 bases from V and 4 from J; bases not matched to a gene: 7. CDR3 sequence (DNA): TGCGCCAGCAGCCAGGGAGACAGGGGTCCCTATGGCTACACCTTC. Its translation: CASSQGDRGPYGYTF.

The V gene is TRBV6-5, the J gene TRBJ2-2; no definite D call. Germline V CDR1 and CDR2: MNHEY, SVGAGI. The germline V and J ends were trimmed by 0 bases and 10 bases, with 9 bases remaining between them. This CDR3 region has 13 residues. The CDR3 loop is CASSYSSPPELFF. CDR3 bases: TGTGCCAGCAGTTACTCGTCACCGCCGGAGCTGTTTTTT.

The genes are TRBV2 and TRBJ2-3; TRBD2 matches 8 bases. Trimming at V came to 2 bases and at J to 4 bases, leaving 5 bases not matched to a gene. Germline-derived CDR1 and CDR2 are SNHLY and FYNNEI. The CDR3 is 15 residues long. CDR3 coding DNA: TGTGCCAGCAGTGAACTCGGGGGGGGACCAGATACGCAGTATTTT. As protein: CASSELGGGPDTQYF.

The rearrangement links TRBV6-6 to TRBJ1-2; 8 nucleotides align to TRBD1. Per the germline V gene, CDR1 is MNHNY and CDR2 is SVGAGI (reference sequence). V lost 2 bases, J lost 6 bases, and 5 bases stayed unmatched. This CDR3 region has 14 residues. CDR3 in amino acids: CASSYLTGENGYTF. CDR3 nucleotides: TGTGCCAGCAGTTACCTGACAGGGGAGAATGGCTACACCTTC.

This clone was observed a few times. The J gene is TRBJ2-1, the V gene TRBV10-1; TRBD2 agrees at 10 bases. The CDR3 spans 17 residues. Per germline, CDR1 WNHNN and CDR2 SYGVQD (reference sequence). After removal of 3 bases from V and 5 bases from J, the junction contained 10 bases not matched to a gene. CDR3 residues: CASSDSDGLAAHNEQFF. The CDR3 region has the DNA TGCGCCAGCAGTGACTCGGACGGACTAGCGGCCCACAATGAGCAGTTCTTC.

The rearrangement joins TRBV29-1 to TRBJ1-2; no reliable D call. The CDR3 sequence is 11 residues long. The V end lost 4 bases, the J end lost 8 bases, and 11 bases lay between the germline ends. The germline V gene encodes CDR1 SQVTM and CDR2 ANQGSEA. The CDR3 sequence is CSVVWIGGYTF. CDR3 DNA: TGCAGCGTTGTCTGGATTGGGGGCTACACCTTC.

The CDR3 protein is CASSPGTGYQPQHF. The CDR3 coding sequence is TGTGCCAGCAGCCCCGGGACAGGGTATCAGCCCCAGCATTTT. This rearrangement joins TRBV27 to TRBJ1-5; TRBD1 matches at 9 bases. Germline lookup yields CDR1 MNHEY and CDR2 SMNVEV (reference sequence). V lost 6 bases, J lost 5 bases, and 5 bases stayed unmatched. This CDR3 has 14 amino acids.